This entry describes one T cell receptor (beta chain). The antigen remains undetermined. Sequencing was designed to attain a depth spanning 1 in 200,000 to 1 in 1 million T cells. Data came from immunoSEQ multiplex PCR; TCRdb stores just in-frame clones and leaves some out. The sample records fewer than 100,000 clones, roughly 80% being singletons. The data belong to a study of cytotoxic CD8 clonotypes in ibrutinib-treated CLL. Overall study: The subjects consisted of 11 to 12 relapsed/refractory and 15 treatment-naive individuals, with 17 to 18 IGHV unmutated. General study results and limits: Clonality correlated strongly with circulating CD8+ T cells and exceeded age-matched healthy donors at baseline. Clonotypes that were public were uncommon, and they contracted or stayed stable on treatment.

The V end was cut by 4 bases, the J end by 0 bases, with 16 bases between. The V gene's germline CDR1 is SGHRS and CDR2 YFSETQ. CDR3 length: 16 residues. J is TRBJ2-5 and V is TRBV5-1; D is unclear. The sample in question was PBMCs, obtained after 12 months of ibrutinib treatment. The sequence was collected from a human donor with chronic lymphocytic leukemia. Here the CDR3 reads CASSDPTGPNQETQYF. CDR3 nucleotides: TGCGCCAGCAGCGACCCAACCGGACCCAACCAAGAGACCCAGTACTTC.